This TCR beta chain was profiled in a study of OX40 agonist ivuxolimab in advanced cancers. In the study overall: Those treated in dose escalation had hepatocellular carcinoma, melanoma, renal cell cancer or head and neck cancer. Mean age around 64 years, range about 20 to 85; around 80% male.

This clone was seen just once. Its specificity is not known. This CDR3 comprises 16 residues. Collection of blood occurred at baseline, at cycle 4 day 1, and at cycle 7 day 1. Regarding the study as a whole: At 0.1 to 3.0 mg/kg, CD4+ and CD8+ blood T cells expanded clonally by week 6.

Here immunoSEQ multiplex PCR was the method, and the copy in TCRdb shows in-frame clones only, minus some. In the table there are more than 75,000 clones, about 85% of which are singletons. The rearrangement joins TRBV21-1 to TRBJ2-1; TRBD1, the table's D call, was not compared with the DNA. TRBV21-1 corresponds to a pseudogene. This TCR was sampled from an adult with an advanced solid tumor such as melanoma, head and neck, liver or kidney cancer. Material: CD4+ or CD8+ T cells sorted from blood, obtained in a trial of the OX40 agonist ivuxolimab. CDR3 amino acids: CASSSPRDSTHNEQFF. The CDR3 DNA sequence: TGTGCCAGCAGCTCCCCCCGGGACAGTACCCACAATGAGCAGTTCTTC.